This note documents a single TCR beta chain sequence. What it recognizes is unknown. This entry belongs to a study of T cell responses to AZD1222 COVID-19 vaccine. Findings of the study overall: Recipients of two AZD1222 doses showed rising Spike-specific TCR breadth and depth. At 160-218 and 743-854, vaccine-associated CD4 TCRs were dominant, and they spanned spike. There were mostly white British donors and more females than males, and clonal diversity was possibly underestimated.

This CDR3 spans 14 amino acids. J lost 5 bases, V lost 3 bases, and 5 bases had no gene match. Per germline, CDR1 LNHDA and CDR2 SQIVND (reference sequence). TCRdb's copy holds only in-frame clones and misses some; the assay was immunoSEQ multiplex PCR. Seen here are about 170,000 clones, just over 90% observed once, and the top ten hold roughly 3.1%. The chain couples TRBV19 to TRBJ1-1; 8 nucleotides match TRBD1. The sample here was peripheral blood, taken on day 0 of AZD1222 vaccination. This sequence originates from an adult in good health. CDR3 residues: CASSMGRDRTEAFF. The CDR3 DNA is TGTGCCAGTAGTATGGGCAGGGACAGGACTGAAGCTTTCTTT.